The 20 T cell receptor beta chains given below trace back to one sample, sequenced in a study of blood T cell repertoires in COVID-19. Assay: immunoSEQ multiplex PCR; the TCRdb copy retains only in-frame clones and omits some. The sample includes roughly 330,000 clones, about 87% of them seen just once. The sample taken for sequencing was PBMCs or T cells enriched from blood (not recorded which). The source of these receptors is a woman in her twenties or thirties who had recovered from COVID-19.

The CDR3, as DNA: TGTGCCAGCAGCCCACCTGTATACGAGGGAGAGACCCAGTACTTC. Translation gives CASSPPVYEGETQYF. The chain is built from TRBV3-1 (or the pseudogene TRBV3-2) and TRBJ2-5; the D gene is possibly TRBD2 (5 bases). From germline, CDR1 is LGHDT and CDR2 YNNKEL (reference sequence). The CDR3 length is 15 residues. The germline V and J ends were trimmed by 4 bases and 4 bases, with 16 bases remaining between them.

The V and J genes are TRBV5-6 and TRBJ1-1; tentative D call: TRBD1 (5 bases). CDR1 is SGHDT, CDR2 YYEEEE, per germline. V lost 6 bases and J 4 bases, leaving 10 bases between the germline ends. The CDR3 covers 12 residues. In DNA form, the CDR3 reads TGTGCCAGCACTGTGGGACTCACTGAAGCTTTCTTT. Translating it yields CASTVGLTEAFF.

The gene calls are TRBV9 and TRBJ2-1; tentative D call: TRBD2 (7 bases). The CDR3 has 16 residues. The germline gives CDR1 SGDLS, CDR2 YYNGEE. V was trimmed by 0 bases and J by 6 bases, leaving 16 bases between them. The CDR3 region is CASSVGGGGPGNEQFF. DNA of the CDR3: TGTGCCAGCAGCGTAGGTGGGGGGGGGCCAGGCAATGAGCAGTTCTTC. Drawing the rest from reference TRBV9 and TRBJ2-1, the complete variable domain is DSGVTQTPKHLITATGQRVTLRCSPRSGDLSVYWYQQSLDQGLQFLIQYYNGEERAKGNILERFSAQQFPDLHSELNLSSLELGDSALYFCASSVGGGGPGNEQFFGPGTRLTVL.

V is TRBV7-6 and J is TRBJ2-3; 8 bases agree with TRBD2. V lost 5 bases, J lost 2 bases, and 6 bases stayed unmatched. The CDR3 spans 15 residues. CDR1 is SGHVS and CDR2 is FNYEAQ in the germline V gene. The CDR3 loop is CASSRRGADTDTQYF. CDR3 sequence (DNA): TGTGCCAGCAGCCGGCGGGGGGCGGACACAGATACGCAGTATTTT.

In the case of this clone: Other DNA sequences in this sample translate to the same CDR3. The V call is TRBV9, the J call TRBJ1-2; 8 bases are a match to TRBD1. The trim removed 0 bases at V and 7 bases at J, leaving 5 bases unmatched. Looked up from germline, CDR1 is SGDLS and CDR2 is YYNGEE. CDR3 length: 14 amino acids. The CDR3 region is CASSVGQGAGGYTF. The CDR3 bases are TGTGCCAGCAGCGTAGGGCAGGGGGCAGGTGGCTACACCTTC.

The chain links TRBV6-5 to TRBJ1-2; D may be TRBD1 (6 bases). Looked up from germline, CDR1 is MNHEY and CDR2 is SVGAGI. Between the trimmed V and J ends, which lost 6 bases and 3 bases, there was a span of 17 bases. The CDR3 spans 15 residues. CDR3 sequence reads: CASSPYVQGHYGYTF. Written as DNA, the CDR3 is TGTGCCAGCAGCCCCTATGTACAGGGCCACTATGGCTACACCTTC.

J is TRBJ1-4 and V is TRBV3-1 (or the pseudogene TRBV3-2); 7 bases agree with TRBD1. Looked up from germline, CDR1 is LGHDT and CDR2 is YNNKEL (reference sequence). J lost 7 bases, V lost 0 bases, and 8 bases had no gene match. The CDR3 extends over 16 amino acids. In DNA form, the CDR3 reads TGTGCCAGCAGCCAAGAGAAAGGTCAGGGGGGTGAAAAACTGTTTTTT. Protein: CASSQEKGQGGEKLFF.

V usage is TRBV5-6 and J usage is TRBJ1-2; 7 bases agree with TRBD1. V lost 1 base and J lost 14; bases outside the gene matches: 5. The V gene's germline CDR1 is SGHDT and CDR2 YYEEEE. CDR3 length equals 11 residues. The CDR3 nucleotides are TGTGCCAGCAGCTTGCAAAGGGGGCAAACCTTC. Protein product: CASSLQRGQTF.

The V call is TRBV9, the J call TRBJ2-5; 12 nucleotides align to TRBD2. With 0 bases clipped from V and 7 bases from J, the junction kept 10 bases outside the gene matches. The V gene's germline CDR1 is SGDLS and CDR2 YYNGEE. The CDR3 sequence is 17 residues long. CDR3 residues: CASSVVPLGLAGGTQYF. As DNA, the CDR3 is TGTGCCAGCAGCGTAGTTCCCCTGGGACTAGCGGGTGGGACCCAGTACTTC.

The chain links TRBV5-6 to TRBJ1-1; a weak D match, TRBD1 (6 bases). Germline loops: CDR1 SGHDT, CDR2 YYEEEE. V lost 3 bases to trimming and J lost 10 bases, with 16 bases between them. The CDR3 is 13 amino acids. The CDR3 DNA sequence: TGTGCCAGCAGCTCGGGACCTTTCAGGGGAGCTTTCTTT. Translation: CASSSGPFRGAFF.

This clone was seen more than once but under ten times. The V gene is TRBV12-1, the J gene TRBJ1-1; the listed D gene, TRBD1, was not tested against the DNA. TRBV12-1 is a recognized pseudogene. The CDR3 length is 17 residues. CDR3 nucleotides: TGTGCCAGCAGCTTTCCCGAGACAGGCGACATGAACACTGAAGCTTTCTTT. Translated, it gives CASSFPETGDMNTEAFF.

The rearrangement links TRBV10-1 to TRBJ2-1; D not resolved. Per germline, CDR1 WNHNN and CDR2 SYGVQD (reference sequence). This CDR3 is 15 amino acids long. Trimming stripped 3 bases from V and 0 bases from J, with 9 bases between. CDR3 residues: CASSEMASSYNEQFF. DNA for the CDR3: TGCGCCAGCAGTGAAATGGCTAGCTCCTACAATGAGCAGTTCTTC.

This CDR3 is CASSQGWGQNTGELFF. As DNA, the CDR3 is TGTGCCAGCAGCCAGGGATGGGGACAAAACACCGGGGAGCTGTTTTTT. The chain uses TRBV11-1 and TRBJ2-2; maybe TRBD1 (6 bases). V was cut by 5 bases and J by 2 bases, with 15 bases left in between. Per the germline V gene, CDR1 is SGHAT and CDR2 is FQDESV (reference sequence). The CDR3 spans 16 residues.

The chain carries TRBV5-1 and TRBJ1-4; 7 bases are a match to TRBD1. The CDR3 runs to 16 residues. Germline values: CDR1 SGHRS, CDR2 YFSETQ. The V and J ends lost 0 bases and 8 bases, in that order; junction bases with no gene match: 10. The CDR3 protein is CASSLGLEGAQEKLFF. CDR3 nucleotides: TGCGCCAGCAGCTTGGGTCTCGAGGGGGCGCAAGAAAAACTGTTTTTT.

This chain links TRBV9 with TRBJ1-2; 11 bases line up with TRBD1. CDR3 length: 15 residues. Germline lookup yields CDR1 SGDLS and CDR2 YYNGEE. J was trimmed by 7 bases and V by 5 bases; bases with no gene match: 10. CDR3 in amino acids: CASSLYGQGASGYTF. In nucleotides, the CDR3 is TGTGCCAGCAGTTTATACGGACAGGGGGCCTCTGGCTACACCTTC.

J is TRBJ1-2 and V is TRBV12-3 or TRBV12-4; D is unresolved. The CDR3 is 13 amino acids. Trimming shortened V by 5 bases and J by 0 bases, and 7 bases separated the two germline ends. CDR3 bases: TGTGCCAGCAGTCGGACTGCTAACTATGGCTACACCTTC. This encodes CASSRTANYGYTF.

The chain couples TRBV3-1 (or the pseudogene TRBV3-2) to TRBJ2-5; TRBD1 might be the D (6 bases). Germline CDR1 reads LGHDT; CDR2 reads YNNKEL (reference sequence). Between the trimmed V and J ends, which lost 3 bases and 11 bases, there was a span of 16 bases. The CDR3 spans 13 residues. CDR3 sequence: CASSHWTAEGQYF. CDR3 sequence (DNA): TGTGCCAGCAGCCACTGGACAGCCGAGGGTCAGTACTTC.

This chain uses TRBV12-5 with TRBJ1-4; the D is unclear. Germline CDR1 is LGHNT and CDR2 is FRNRAP. The CDR3 extends over 12 amino acids. Trimming removed 8 bases from V and 6 bases from J, with 10 bases in between. The chain's CDR3 is CASQRQDEKLFF. The CDR3 region has the DNA TGTGCTAGTCAACGTCAGGATGAAAAACTGTTTTTT.

This sequence joins TRBV30 and TRBJ1-6, with no clear D. Per the germline V gene, CDR1 is GTSNPN and CDR2 is SVGIG (reference sequence). Between the trimmed V and J ends, which lost 3 bases and 7 bases, there was a span of 13 bases. The CDR3 extends over 14 amino acids. CDR3 sequence reads: CAWSGGRTNSPLHF. The CDR3 DNA reads TGTGCCTGGAGCGGCGGCAGAACCAATTCACCCCTCCACTTT.

The rearrangement uses TRBV3-1 (or the pseudogene TRBV3-2) and TRBJ2-7; 10 bases line up with TRBD2. The CDR3 consists of 17 residues. V trimming: 1 base; J trimming: 2 bases; junction bases outside the gene matches: 8. Germline assignment: CDR1 LGHDT and CDR2 YNNKEL (reference sequence). In DNA, the CDR3 is TGTGCCAGCAGCCAAGGTCTCCAGCGGGGGGGCGCCTACGAGCAGTACTTC. Encoded protein: CASSQGLQRGGAYEQYF.